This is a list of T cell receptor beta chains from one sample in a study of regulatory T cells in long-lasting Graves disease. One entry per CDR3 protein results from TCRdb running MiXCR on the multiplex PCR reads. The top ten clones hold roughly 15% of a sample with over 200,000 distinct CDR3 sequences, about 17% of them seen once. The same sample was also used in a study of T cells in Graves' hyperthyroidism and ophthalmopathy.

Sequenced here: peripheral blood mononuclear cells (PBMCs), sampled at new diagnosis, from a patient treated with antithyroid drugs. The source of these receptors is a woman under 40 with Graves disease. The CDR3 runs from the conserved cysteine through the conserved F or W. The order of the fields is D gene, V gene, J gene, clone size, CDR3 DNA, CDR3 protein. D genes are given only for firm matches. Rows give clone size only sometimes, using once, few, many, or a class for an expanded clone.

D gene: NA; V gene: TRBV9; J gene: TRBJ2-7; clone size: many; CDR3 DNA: TGTGCCAGCAACGTAGGCGCGACCTACGAGCAGTACTTC; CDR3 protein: CASNVGATYEQYF
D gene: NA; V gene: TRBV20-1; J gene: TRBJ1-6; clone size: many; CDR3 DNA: TGCAGTGCTAGAGATGTTGGGATCGGGACGGCTAATTCACCCCTCCACTTT; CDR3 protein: CSARDVGIGTANSPLHF
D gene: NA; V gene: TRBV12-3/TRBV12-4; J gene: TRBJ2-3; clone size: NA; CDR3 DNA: TGTGCCAGCAGTTCGTGGGGGACTAGCACAGATACGCAGTATTTT; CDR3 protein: CASSSWGTSTDTQYF
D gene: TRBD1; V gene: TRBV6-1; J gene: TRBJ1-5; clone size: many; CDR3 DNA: TGTGCCAGCAGTCATAACAAATTATCGGGACAGGGGGCTTTTCAGCCCCAGCATTTT; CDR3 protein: CASSHNKLSGQGAFQPQHF
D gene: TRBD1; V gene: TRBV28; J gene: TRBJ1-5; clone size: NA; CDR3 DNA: TGTGCCAGCAGTTCGCCGGGACAGGGCAGAAGCAATCAGCCCCAGCATTTT; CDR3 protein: CASSSPGQGRSNQPQHF
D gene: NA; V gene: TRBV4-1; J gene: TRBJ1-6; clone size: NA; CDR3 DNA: TGCGCCAGCAGAGACAAACCGGGGTACGGTAATTCACCCCTCCACTTT; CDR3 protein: CASRDKPGYGNSPLHF
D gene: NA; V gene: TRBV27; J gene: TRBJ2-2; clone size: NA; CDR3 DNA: TGTGCCAGCAGTCAGGAGGGGAAGGAGCTGTTTTTT; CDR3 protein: CASSQEGKELFF
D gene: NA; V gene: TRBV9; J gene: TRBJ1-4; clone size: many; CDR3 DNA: TGTGCCAGCAGCCCAAGACCTAATGAAAAACTGTTTTTT; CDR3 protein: CASSPRPNEKLFF
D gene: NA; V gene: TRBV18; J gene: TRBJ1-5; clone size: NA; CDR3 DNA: TGTGCCAGCTCACCTTACAAGAAGGCTAGCAATCAGCCCCAGCATTTT; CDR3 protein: CASSPYKKASNQPQHF
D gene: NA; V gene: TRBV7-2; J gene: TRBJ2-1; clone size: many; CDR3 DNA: TGTGCCAGCAGCTTAGTTACGGGGAACTCCTACAATGAGCAGTTCTTC; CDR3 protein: CASSLVTGNSYNEQFF
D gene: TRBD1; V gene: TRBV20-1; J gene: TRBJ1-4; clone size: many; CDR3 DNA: TGCAGTGCCCTTAGAGCCGGGACAGGGCTTGAAAAACTGTTTTTT; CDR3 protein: CSALRAGTGLEKLFF
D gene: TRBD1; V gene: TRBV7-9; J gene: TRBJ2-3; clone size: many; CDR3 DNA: TGTGCCAGCAGCCCCACCGGGACAGACACAGATACGCAGTATTTT; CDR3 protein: CASSPTGTDTDTQYF
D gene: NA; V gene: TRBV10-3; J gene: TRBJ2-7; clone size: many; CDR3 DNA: TGTGCCATCAGCCCTACCCCACCCTACGAGCAGTACTTC; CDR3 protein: CAISPTPPYEQYF
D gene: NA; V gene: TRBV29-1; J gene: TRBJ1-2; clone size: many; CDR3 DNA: TGCAGCGTTGAGAGCTTTCACTATGGCTACACCTTC; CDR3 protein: CSVESFHYGYTF
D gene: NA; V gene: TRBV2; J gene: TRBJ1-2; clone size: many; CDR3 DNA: TGTGCCAGCAGGGCCCGGGACGGCACCTTC; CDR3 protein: CASRARDGTF
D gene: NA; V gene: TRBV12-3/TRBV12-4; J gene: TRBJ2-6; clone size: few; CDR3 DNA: TGTGCCAGCAGCCATACAGGTTCTGGGGCCAACGTCCTGACTTTC; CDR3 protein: CASSHTGSGANVLTF
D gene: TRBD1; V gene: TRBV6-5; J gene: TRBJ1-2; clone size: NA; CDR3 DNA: TGTGCCAGCAGTTACTTCTCGGACAGGTCTGGCGGCTACACCTTC; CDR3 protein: CASSYFSDRSGGYTF
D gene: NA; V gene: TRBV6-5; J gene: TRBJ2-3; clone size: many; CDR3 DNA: TGTGCCAGCAGTTATCGGGGGAGAGACACAGATACGCAGTATTTT; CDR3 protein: CASSYRGRDTDTQYF
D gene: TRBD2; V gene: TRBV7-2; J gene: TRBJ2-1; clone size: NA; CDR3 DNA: TGTGCCAGCAGCTTAGACAGCGGGGTGAACAATGAGCAGTTCTTC; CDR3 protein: CASSLDSGVNNEQFF
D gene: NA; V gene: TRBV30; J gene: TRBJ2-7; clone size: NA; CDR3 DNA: TGTGCCTGGAGTCCTACGGGCGTCGGGTCGGACGAGCAGTACTTC; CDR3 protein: CAWSPTGVGSDEQYF
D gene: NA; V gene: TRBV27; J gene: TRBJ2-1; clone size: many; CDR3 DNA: TGTGCCAGCAGTTTATTTGGGGGGGCGATGTACAATGAGCAGTTCTTC; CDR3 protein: CASSLFGGAMYNEQFF
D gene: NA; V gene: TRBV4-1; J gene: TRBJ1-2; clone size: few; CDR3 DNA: TGCGCCAGCAGCCAAGTGTCCGGTGCTAGGTATGGCTACACCTTC; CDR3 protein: CASSQVSGARYGYTF
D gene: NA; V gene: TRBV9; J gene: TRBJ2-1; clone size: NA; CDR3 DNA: TGTGCCAGCAGACCACCGGGGAGCAATGAGCAGTTCTTC; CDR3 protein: CASRPPGSNEQFF
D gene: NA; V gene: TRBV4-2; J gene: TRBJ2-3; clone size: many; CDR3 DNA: TGTGCCAGCAGCCAGCCCCCCGGGACCACTAGCACAGATACGCAGTATTTT; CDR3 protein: CASSQPPGTTSTDTQYF
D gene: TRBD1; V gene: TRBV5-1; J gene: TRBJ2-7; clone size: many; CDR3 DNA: TGCGCCAGCAGCTTGTTGACAGGGGATAGGGTCGAGCAGTACTTC; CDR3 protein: CASSLLTGDRVEQYF
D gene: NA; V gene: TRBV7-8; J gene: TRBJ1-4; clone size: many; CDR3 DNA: TGTGCCAGCAGCCGGACGGGTGAAAAACTGTTTTTT; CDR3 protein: CASSRTGEKLFF
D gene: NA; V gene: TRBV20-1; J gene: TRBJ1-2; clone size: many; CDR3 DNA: TGCAGTGCCTTAGCAGAGAACTATGGCTACACCTTC; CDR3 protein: CSALAENYGYTF
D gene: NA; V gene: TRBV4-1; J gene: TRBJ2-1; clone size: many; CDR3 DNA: TGCGCCAGCAGCCAAGCGACAGGAACTGTCTCCTACAATGAGCAGTTCTTC; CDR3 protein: CASSQATGTVSYNEQFF
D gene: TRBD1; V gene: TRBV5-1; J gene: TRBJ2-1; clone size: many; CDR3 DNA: TGCGCCAGCAGCCCCGAGGGAACAGGGGGTTCCAATGAGCAGTTCTTC; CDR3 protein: CASSPEGTGGSNEQFF
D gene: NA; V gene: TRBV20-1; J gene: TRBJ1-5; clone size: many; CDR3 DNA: TGCAGTGCTAGTGAGGACGGAATTGAGCATTTT; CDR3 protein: CSASEDGIEHF
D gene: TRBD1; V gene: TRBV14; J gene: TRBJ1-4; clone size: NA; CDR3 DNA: TGTGCCAGCAGCCAGCGACAGGGCGTTGAAAAACTGTTTTTT; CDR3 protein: CASSQRQGVEKLFF
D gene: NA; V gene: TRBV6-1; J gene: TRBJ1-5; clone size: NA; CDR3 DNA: TGTGCCAGCAGTGAAGCTACGACGGGGGGTCAGCCCCAGCATTTT; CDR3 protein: CASSEATTGGQPQHF